The rows below give T cell receptor beta chains drawn from one sample of a study of post-analysis software for immune sequencing data. TCRdb redid the calling of the PCR reads with MiXCR, one entry per CDR3 protein. Of around 770,000 distinct CDR3 sequences listed, approximately 44% are singletons. Sequenced sample: blood. These receptors were collected from a girl aged 10 to 17 with multiple sclerosis. The CDR3 runs from the conserved cysteine through the conserved F or W. D genes are given only for firm matches. Expanded clones are given a class, and other clones once, few, many or no size at all.

j_call d_call v_call clone_size cdr3_aa cdr3_nt
TRBJ1-1 TRBD1 TRBV7-9 - CASRLGQGAPNSEAFF TGTGCCAGCAGACTTGGACAGGGAGCCCCGAACTCTGAAGCTTTCTTT
TRBJ2-1 - TRBV3-1 - CASSQGRGREQFF TGTGCCAGCAGCCAAGGAAGGGGCAGGGAGCAGTTCTTC
TRBJ1-2 - TRBV7-9 - CASTSSTATRGYTF TGTGCCAGCACCTCATCGACCGCGACGAGAGGCTACACCTTC
TRBJ1-2 TRBD1 TRBV6-5 once CASGFSGLTGADGYTF TGTGCCAGCGGATTCTCGGGTTTGACAGGGGCGGATGGCTACACCTTC
TRBJ2-1 TRBD2 TRBV10-3 - CAISGGLGNEQFF TGTGCCATCAGTGGGGGACTAGGCAATGAGCAGTTCTTC
TRBJ2-7 - TRBV6-5 - CASSTRTAERDEQYF TGTGCCAGCAGTACCCGGACAGCTGAAAGGGACGAGCAGTACTTC
TRBJ2-7 - TRBV28 - CASSPVVPYEQYF TGTGCCAGCAGTCCTGTGGTCCCCTACGAGCAGTACTTC
TRBJ2-3 - TRBV7-2 - CASSKGQGGGTDTQYF TGTGCCAGCAGCAAGGGGCAGGGGGGTGGCACAGATACGCAGTATTTT
TRBJ2-5 - TRBV7-2 - CASSLGPRQETQYF TGTGCCAGCAGCTTAGGGCCTCGACAAGAGACCCAGTACTTC
TRBJ2-3 TRBD2 TRBV7-3 - CASSLAGGREVADTQYF TGTGCCAGCAGCTTAGCGGGAGGTCGGGAAGTGGCAGATACGCAGTATTTT
TRBJ2-7 TRBD1 TRBV29-1 few CSAPGQGNEQYF TGCAGCGCCCCGGGACAGGGAAACGAGCAGTACTTC
TRBJ1-4 - TRBV20-1 few CSARDYRTNEKLFF TGCAGTGCTAGAGATTACAGGACTAATGAAAAACTGTTTTTT
TRBJ2-5 - TRBV7-2 - CASSKESGDQETQYF TGTGCCAGCAGCAAGGAGTCAGGGGACCAAGAGACCCAGTACTTC
TRBJ1-2 - TRBV7-2 - CASSYALARWGGVYGYTF TGTGCCAGCAGCTACGCCCTCGCAAGGTGGGGTGGTGTTTATGGCTACACCTTC
TRBJ1-1 TRBD1 TRBV6-6 - CASSYDRQGVTEAFF TGTGCCAGCAGTTACGATCGCCAGGGGGTCACTGAAGCTTTCTTT
TRBJ2-5 TRBD1 TRBV29-1 - CSATTGPQETQYF TGCAGCGCTACGACAGGGCCCCAAGAGACCCAGTACTTC
TRBJ2-3 - TRBV20-1 few CSASTWASTDTQYF TGCAGTGCTAGTACCTGGGCTAGCACAGATACGCAGTATTTT
TRBJ1-5 - TRBV12-3/TRBV12-4 few CASSFAGGEGQPQHF TGTGCCAGCAGTTTCGCCGGGGGCGAGGGTCAGCCCCAGCATTTT
TRBJ1-5 TRBD1 TRBV29-1 - CSVAGQGQPQHF TGCAGCGTTGCCGGACAGGGCCAGCCCCAGCATTTT
TRBJ2-7 TRBD1 TRBV7-2 - CASSLGQERDEQYF TGTGCCAGCAGCTTGGGACAGGAGAGAGACGAGCAGTACTTC
TRBJ2-3 - TRBV28 - CVSSLVVADTQYF TGTGTCAGCAGTTTGGTAGTCGCAGATACGCAGTATTTT
TRBJ2-7 TRBD1 TRBV6-6 - CASTKGTAYEQYF TGTGCCAGCACCAAAGGGACAGCGTACGAGCAGTACTTC
TRBJ2-3 TRBD2 TRBV14 - CASSQPGLVSTDTQYF TGTGCCAGCAGCCAACCCGGACTAGTTAGCACAGATACGCAGTATTTT
TRBJ2-1 - TRBV20-1 - CSASPQSVNEQFF TGCAGTGCGAGTCCCCAATCGGTAAATGAGCAGTTCTTC
TRBJ2-3 TRBD1 TRBV20-1 - CSARDPGTGGPDTQYF TGCAGTGCTAGAGACCCCGGGACAGGGGGACCAGATACGCAGTATTTT
TRBJ2-5 - TRBV12-3/TRBV12-4 - CASSLLEVAQETQYF TGTGCCAGCAGTTTATTAGAGGTCGCTCAAGAGACCCAGTACTTC
TRBJ2-1 TRBD2 TRBV6-5 - CASMGLAGVGEQFF TGTGCCAGCATGGGACTAGCGGGAGTAGGCGAGCAGTTCTTC
TRBJ2-3 TRBD2 TRBV6-5 - CASSYNPFGGRSTDTQYF TGTGCCAGCAGTTACAACCCGTTCGGCGGGAGAAGCACAGATACGCAGTATTTT
TRBJ1-6 - TRBV29-1 - CSVGENNSPLHF TGCAGCGTTGGCGAGAATAATTCACCCCTCCACTTT
TRBJ2-3 - TRBV6-5 few CASKGGADTQYF TGTGCCAGCAAGGGGGGGGCAGATACGCAGTATTTT
TRBJ2-1 - TRBV28 - CASSFPRSGEQFF TGTGCCAGCAGTTTTCCGAGGTCTGGCGAGCAGTTCTTC
TRBJ2-1 - TRBV20-1 few CSARDHRVGYNEQFF TGCAGTGCTAGAGATCACAGGGTGGGCTACAATGAGCAGTTCTTC
TRBJ2-3 - TRBV27 - CASSSEAFSQDTQYF TGTGCCAGCAGTTCCGAGGCCTTTTCCCAAGATACGCAGTATTTT
TRBJ2-5 - TRBV6-5 - CASSRGLVAEETQYF TGTGCCAGCAGTCGCGGACTGGTTGCCGAAGAGACCCAGTACTTC
TRBJ2-7 - TRBV4-1 - CASSQGEFYEQYF TGCGCCAGCAGCCAAGGGGAGTTCTACGAGCAGTACTTC
TRBJ2-1 TRBD2 TRBV29-1 - CSIRTSGGYNEQFF TGCAGCATCCGGACTAGCGGGGGTTACAATGAGCAGTTCTTC
TRBJ2-2 - TRBV29-1 - CSVPRTGANTGELFF TGCAGCGTTCCTCGGACTGGCGCGAACACCGGGGAGCTGTTTTTT
TRBJ2-1 TRBD1 TRBV12-3/TRBV12-4 - CASTLDRENEQFF TGTGCCAGCACGCTGGACAGGGAAAATGAGCAGTTCTTC
TRBJ2-3 TRBD2 TRBV5-1 few CASSLTTGLAGHGLTDTQYF TGCGCCAGCAGCTTAACAACGGGGCTAGCGGGACACGGACTCACAGATACGCAGTATTTT
TRBJ2-7 TRBD2 TRBV6-5 few CASSYSTGLAPFEQYF TGTGCCAGCAGTTATTCCACGGGACTAGCCCCCTTCGAGCAGTACTTC
TRBJ2-1 TRBD2 TRBV25-1 few CASSEELAGGEQFF TGTGCCAGCAGTGAAGAACTAGCGGGTGGAGAGCAGTTCTTC
TRBJ2-1 TRBD2 TRBV3-1 - CASSHTTGTSGRGHEQFF TGTGCCAGCAGCCACACCACAGGGACTAGCGGGAGGGGTCATGAGCAGTTCTTC
TRBJ2-3 - TRBV20-1 many CSARDWGRTDTQYF TGCAGTGCTAGAGATTGGGGGCGCACAGATACGCAGTATTTT
TRBJ1-4 TRBD1 TRBV4-1 few CASSPEGTGGYEKLFF TGCGCCAGCAGCCCCGAGGGGACAGGGGGCTATGAAAAACTGTTTTTT
TRBJ2-7 TRBD1 TRBV18 - CASSPPSDRGAYEQYF TGTGCCAGCTCACCACCGTCGGACAGGGGAGCCTACGAGCAGTACTTC
TRBJ1-4 TRBD1 TRBV12-3/TRBV12-4 - CASSDRGPNEKLFF TGTGCCAGCAGTGACAGGGGCCCTAATGAAAAACTGTTTTTT